The rows below give T cell receptor beta chains drawn from one sample of a study of cytomegalovirus exposure and HLA in healthy donors. Assay: immunoSEQ multiplex PCR; the TCRdb copy retains only in-frame clones and omits some. The sample consists of 200,000 to 250,000 clones, almost 85% of them appearing once. The sample was PBMCs. The receptors were sampled from a woman between 40 and 55 years old in good health and CMV-seronegative. The CDR3 runs from the conserved cysteine through the conserved F or W. A D gene is named only where the DNA matches it firmly. Clone size, where shown, is once, few, many, or a class for clones that have expanded.

once	TRBJ1-2	.	TRBV29-1	CSVEQGSYGYTF	TGCAGCGTTGAACAGGGGAGCTATGGCTACACCTTC
.	TRBJ2-7	.	TRBV6-6	CASSYFTFYEQYF	TGTGCCAGCAGCTATTTTACCTTCTACGAGCAGTACTTC
.	TRBJ2-5	.	TRBV9	CASSPRPRGQVETQYF	TGTGCCAGCAGCCCTCGCCCCAGGGGCCAAGTTGAGACCCAGTACTTC
.	TRBJ2-3	.	TRBV21-1	CASSKVGGGTDTQYF	.
.	TRBJ2-2	.	TRBV6-4	CASSARQGWTGELFF	TGTGCCAGCAGTGCGAGGCAGGGATGGACCGGGGAGCTGTTTTTT
.	TRBJ1-3	.	TRBV28	CASSGQSNSGNTIYF	TGTGCCAGCAGCGGACAGTCGAACTCTGGAAACACCATATATTTT
.	TRBJ1-3	TRBD1	TRBV4-1	CASSQGQAISGNTIYF	TGCGCCAGCAGCCAGGGACAGGCGATCTCTGGAAACACCATATATTTT
once	TRBJ2-1	.	TRBV6-1	CASSEEGGLAAYNEQFF	TGTGCCAGCAGTGAAGAAGGGGGTCTAGCGGCCTACAATGAGCAGTTCTTC
.	TRBJ2-7	TRBD1	TRBV6-6	CASSWGTGSSYEQYF	TGTGCCAGCAGTTGGGGGACAGGGAGCTCCTACGAGCAGTACTTC
.	TRBJ1-2	TRBD1	TRBV7-8	CASSTRTGDYGYTF	TGTGCCAGCAGCACTCGGACAGGGGACTATGGCTACACCTTC
few	TRBJ1-3	TRBD1	TRBV7-3	CASSLTGGLGNTIYF	TGTGCCAGCAGCCTGACAGGGGGCTTGGGAAACACCATATATTTT
.	TRBJ1-1	.	TRBV25-1	CASSAGHNTEAFF	TGTGCCAGCAGCGCGGGCCACAACACTGAAGCTTTCTTT
.	TRBJ1-2	.	TRBV5-1	CASSLPAPLGYGYTF	TGCGCCAGCAGCTTGCCTGCGCCCCTAGGCTATGGCTACACCTTC
few	TRBJ1-2	.	TRBV11-2	CASSYDGGGGYTF	TGTGCCAGCAGCTACGACGGGGGAGGAGGCTACACCTTC
.	TRBJ2-1	TRBD1	TRBV7-6	CASNPGTGNGNEQFF	TGTGCCAGCAACCCAGGGACAGGCAACGGCAATGAGCAGTTCTTC
.	TRBJ2-2	.	TRBV5-1	CASSLAEGPVGELFF	TGCGCCAGCAGCTTGGCCGAGGGTCCGGTCGGGGAGCTGTTTTTT
.	TRBJ2-1	TRBD2	TRBV7-9	CASSLAGTSGNEQFF	TGTGCCAGCAGCTTAGCAGGGACTAGCGGCAATGAGCAGTTCTTC
.	TRBJ2-7	.	TRBV7-3	CASSPPGEQYF	TGTGCCAGCAGCCCCCCCGGCGAGCAGTACTTC
.	TRBJ2-2	.	TRBV18	CASSPLEAAGELFF	TGTGCCAGCTCACCGTTGGAGGCGGCCGGGGAGCTGTTTTTT
.	TRBJ2-7	TRBD1	TRBV4-2	CASSQGGDRGLGEQYF	TGTGCCAGCAGCCAAGGGGGGGACAGGGGGCTTGGAGAGCAGTACTTC